This passage covers 25 T cell receptor beta chains from one sample sequenced in a study of a mutant IDH1 vaccine in newly diagnosed glioma. Which antigens these TCRs recognize remains unknown. Time point noted: week 11, during vaccination. The study gave 300 ug of mutant IDH1 20-mer peptide per vaccine dose, with topical imiquimod. The repertoire was sequenced with immunoSEQ multiplex PCR; TCRdb's copy has only in-frame clones and lacks some. The data hold about 64,000 clones, with about four fifths observed a single time. Specimen: PBMCs, collected from a glioma patient whose treatment included an IDH1 peptide vaccine. These receptors all stem from a woman between 45 and 60 years old with glioma.

The J gene is TRBJ2-6, the V gene TRBV6-5; D call uncertain. Germline CDR1 MNHEY, CDR2 SVGAGI. V was shortened by 6 bases and J by 0 bases, with 9 bases between the two germline ends. This CDR3 is 15 amino acids long. The CDR3 DNA reads TGTGCCAGCAGAAAGGGCCTCTCTGGGGCCAACGTCCTGACTTTC. Protein: CASRKGLSGANVLTF.

The chain is built from TRBV27 and TRBJ1-6, with D unresolved. The CDR3 is made up of 20 amino acids. V lost 7 bases and J 1 base, leaving 26 bases between the germline ends. Germline CDR1 is MNHEY and CDR2 is SMNVEV (reference sequence). CDR3 coding DNA: TGTGCCAGCAAAATTATCCGGAGGACGGGGTTTAGTTCCTATAATTCACCCCTCCACTTT. It encodes CASKIIRRTGFSSYNSPLHF.

The gene calls are TRBV27 and TRBJ1-1; D is uncertain. The length of the CDR3 is 14 residues. Germline loops: CDR1 MNHEY, CDR2 SMNVEV (reference sequence). Trimming stripped 6 bases from V and 3 bases from J, with 14 bases between. The CDR3 loop reads CASSLEGPYTEAFF. CDR3 in DNA: TGTGCCAGCAGCCTCGAGGGCCCGTACACTGAAGCTTTCTTT.

The genes are TRBV6-6 and TRBJ2-3; D remains unclear. V lost 2 bases and J lost 1, with 1 base in between. The CDR3 runs to 12 residues. The germline V gene encodes CDR1 MNHNY and CDR2 SVGAGI (reference sequence). The CDR3 DNA sequence: TGTGCCAGCAGTTACGGCACAGATACGCAGTATTTT. The encoded protein is CASSYGTDTQYF.

V usage is TRBV7-9 and J usage is TRBJ1-6; D unresolved. The CDR3 is 16 residues long. Germline-derived CDR1 and CDR2 are SEHNR and FQNEAQ (reference sequence). The ends were cut back, 1 base at V and 4 bases at J, with 11 bases in the middle. DNA for the CDR3: TGTGCCAGCAGCTTAGAGCCCATGGGGTATAATTCACCCCTCCACTTT. Its translation: CASSLEPMGYNSPLHF.

This sequence joins TRBV5-4 and TRBJ1-5; possible D gene TRBD1, 6 bases. The germline V gene has CDR1 SGHNT and CDR2 YYREEE (reference sequence). Trimming cost V 6 bases and J 2 bases, with 15 bases left between them. The CDR3 runs 15 residues. The DNA for the CDR3 is TGTGCCAGCACCTCCAGGGGCCGGGGCAATCAGCCCCAGCATTTT. Translated, it gives CASTSRGRGNQPQHF.

The rearrangement uses TRBV18 and TRBJ1-1; a possible D gene is TRBD1 (5 bases). Germline values: CDR1 KGHSH, CDR2 LQKENI. V was shortened by 6 bases and J by 11 bases, with 16 bases between the two germline ends. The CDR3 runs to 12 residues. CDR3: CASSPDAEGAFF. The DNA for the CDR3 is TGTGCCAGCTCGCCAGACGCGGAGGGGGCTTTCTTT. Complete variable domain (other parts from reference TRBV18 and TRBJ1-1): NAGVMQNPRHLVRRRGQEARLRCSPMKGHSHVYWYRQLPEEGLKFMVYLQKENIIDESGMPKERFSAEFPKEGPSILRIQQVVRGDSAAYFCASSPDAEGAFFGQGTRLTVV.

This clone has a single count. The chain combines TRBV5-7 with TRBJ2-7; 9 bases are a match to TRBD1. TRBV5-7 is an ORF, and what it does is uncertain. This CDR3 comprises 15 residues. V lost 4 bases and J lost 4; bases outside the gene matches: 9. CDR3 sequence (DNA): TGTGCCAGCAGCGCACGGACAGGGGCCCCTTACGAGCAGTACTTC. The encoded protein is CASSARTGAPYEQYF.

This chain uses TRBV6-6 with TRBJ2-1; a weak D match, TRBD1 (6 bases). CDR3 length: 15 residues. Per the germline V gene, CDR1 is MNHNY and CDR2 is SVGAGI (reference sequence). V dropped 3 bases and J dropped 2 bases, with 11 bases sitting between them. The CDR3, as DNA: TGTGCCAGCAGTTATACGGGGACAACCTACAATGAGCAGTTCTTC. It codes for CASSYTGTTYNEQFF.

This chain joins TRBV5-1 and TRBJ2-3, with D unresolved. Germline V gives CDR1 SGHRS, CDR2 YFSETQ. The germline V and J ends were trimmed by 1 base and 4 bases, with 13 bases remaining between them. CDR3 length equals 15 residues. The CDR3 here is CASSLHGVGADTQYF. The CDR3 region has the DNA TGCGCCAGCAGCTTGCATGGGGTCGGCGCAGATACGCAGTATTTT.

V gene TRBV9 combines with J gene TRBJ1-6; 9 nucleotides agree with TRBD1. There are 17 residues in the CDR3. Looked up from germline, CDR1 is SGDLS and CDR2 is YYNGEE. V lost 2 bases to trimming and J lost 9 bases; unmatched junction nucleotides: 12. The CDR3 bases are TGTGCCAGCAGCGTGGGAACACAGGGGGCGCGAGCTTCACCCCTCCACTTT. Protein: CASSVGTQGARASPLHF. The full variable domain, rest sourced from reference TRBV9 and TRBJ1-6, is DSGVTQTPKHLITATGQRVTLRCSPRSGDLSVYWYQQSLDQGLQFLIQYYNGEERAKGNILERFSAQQFPDLHSELNLSSLELGDSALYFCASSVGTQGARASPLHFGNGTRLTVT.

In this sample, this clone turned up once. The rearrangement uses TRBV29-1 and TRBJ1-4; D is unresolved. The CDR3 sequence is 14 residues long. Deletions cut 3 bases from V and 4 bases from J, with 12 bases between. Germline V gene data show CDR1 as SQVTM and CDR2 as ANQGSEA. CDR3 DNA: TGCAGCGTTGAGCTAAGTCAGTTTAATGAAAAACTGTTTTTT. It translates to CSVELSQFNEKLFF.

V usage is TRBV4-1 and J usage is TRBJ2-7; D gene unclear. CDR1 and CDR2 (germline): MGHRA, YSYEKL. The CDR3 consists of 13 residues. V was shortened by 0 bases and J by 2 bases, with 5 bases between the two germline ends. The CDR3 nucleotides read TGCGCCAGCAGCCAAGATGGACCCTACGAGCAGTACTTC. Encoded protein: CASSQDGPYEQYF.

V gene TRBV5-6 combines with J gene TRBJ2-1; D is undetermined. The CDR3 is made up of 16 amino acids. Trimming stripped 3 bases from V and 0 bases from J, with 13 bases between. Germline loops: CDR1 SGHDT, CDR2 YYEEEE. The CDR3: CASSSPRHLSYNEQFF. The CDR3, as DNA: TGTGCCAGCAGCTCTCCGAGACACCTCTCCTACAATGAGCAGTTCTTC.

The CDR3 loop is CASGLVPRTSVDRVRCEKLFF. The CDR3 DNA sequence: TGTGCTAGTGGTTTGGTTCCCCGGACCTCCGTGGACAGGGTGAGGTGTGAAAAACTGTTTTTT. This chain connects TRBV12-5 to TRBJ1-4, with TRBD1 identical over 8 bases. The CDR3 has 21 residues. Looked up from germline, CDR1 is LGHNT and CDR2 is FRNRAP. V trimming: 0 bases; J trimming: 7 bases; junction bases outside the gene matches: 22. The full variable domain, completed using reference TRBV12-5 and TRBJ1-4, is DARVTQTPRHKVTEMGQEVTMRCQPILGHNTVFWYRQTMMQGLELLAYFRNRAPLDDSGMPKDRFSAEMPDATLATLKIQPSEPRDSAVYFCASGLVPRTSVDRVRCEKLFFGSGTQLSVL.

The V and J genes are TRBV10-1 and TRBJ1-1; 10 bases are a match to TRBD1. CDR1 is WNHNN, CDR2 SYGVQD, per germline (reference sequence). The CDR3 extends over 15 amino acids. Losses at the gene ends were 6 bases for V and 5 bases for J; bases not matched to a gene: 9. The CDR3: CASRAPGTGETEAFF. In DNA, the CDR3 is TGCGCCAGCAGAGCCCCCGGGACAGGGGAGACTGAAGCTTTCTTT.

This chain uses TRBV27 with TRBJ2-3, with 7 bases fitting TRBD1. CDR1 and CDR2 (germline): MNHEY, SMNVEV (reference sequence). This CDR3 has 14 residues. The trim removed 4 bases at V and 0 bases at J, leaving 1 base unmatched. This CDR3 is CASSSDRSTDTQYF. The CDR3 nucleotides read TGTGCCAGCAGTTCGGACAGGAGCACAGATACGCAGTATTTT.

V and J are TRBV6-1 and TRBJ1-5; D uncertain. The V gene lost 5 bases and the J gene lost 2 bases, with 13 bases spanning the gap. CDR1 MNHNS and CDR2 SASEGT come from the germline V gene. The CDR3 loop spans 15 amino acids. The CDR3 sequence: CASSLFPGGNQPQHF. Written as DNA, the CDR3 is TGTGCCAGCAGTCTCTTTCCCGGAGGCAATCAGCCCCAGCATTTT.

V usage is TRBV2 and J usage is TRBJ2-2; 10 positions match TRBD1. Trimming removed 4 bases from V and 4 bases from J; junction bases left unmatched: 3. The CDR3 consists of 15 residues. CDR1 is SNHLY, CDR2 FYNNEI, per germline. This chain's CDR3 is CASSGQGAGTGELFF. The DNA of the CDR3 is TGTGCCAGCAGTGGACAGGGGGCGGGCACCGGGGAGCTGTTTTTT.

The V gene is TRBV2, the J gene TRBJ2-6; the match to TRBD1 covers 7 bases. CDR1 and CDR2 from the germline V gene are SNHLY and FYNNEI. Trimming took 7 bases from V and 3 from J; bases not matched to a gene: 6. There are 15 residues in the CDR3. CDR3 bases: TGTGCCAGCAAACCAGACAGGGTTGGGGCCAACGTCCTGACTTTC. Translating it yields CASKPDRVGANVLTF.

In this sample, this clone turned up once. The rearrangement uses TRBV19 and TRBJ2-1, with TRBD2 matching over 13 bases. V shed 4 bases and J 7 bases; nucleotides not matched to a gene: 4. CDR1 is LNHDA, CDR2 SQIVND, per germline (reference sequence). CDR3 length equals 15 residues. The CDR3 region has the DNA TGTGCCAGTAGTAGACTAGCGGGGGGACTAAATGAGCAGTTCTTC. This gives the protein CASSRLAGGLNEQFF.

The chain recombines TRBV11-3 with TRBJ2-7, with D perhaps TRBD2 (7 bases). V gave up 3 bases and J gave up 3 bases, with 12 bases separating them. There are 14 residues in the CDR3. In germline, CDR1 is SGHNT, CDR2 YENEEA. The CDR3 sequence: CASSFGGGGYEQYF. The CDR3 DNA reads as TGTGCCAGCAGCTTCGGGGGAGGGGGCTACGAGCAGTACTTC. Full variable domain (remainder filled in from reference TRBV11-3 and TRBJ2-7): EAGVVQSPRYKIIEKKQPVAFWCNPISGHNTLYWYLQNLGQGPELLIRYENEEAVDDSQLPKDRFSAERLKGVDSTLKIQPAELGDSAVYLCASSFGGGGYEQYFGPGTRLTVT.

This clone turned up a few times. The chain is built from TRBV11-3 and TRBJ1-2; 7 bases fit TRBD1. Trimming cost V 4 bases and J 6 bases; bases outside gene matches: 8. This CDR3 is built from 14 residues. CDR1 and CDR2 from the germline V gene are SGHNT and YENEEA. CDR3 in DNA: TGTGCCAGCAGCTCTGTGACAGGGCGGAATGGCTACACCTTC. Its translation: CASSSVTGRNGYTF.

The rearrangement joins TRBV2 to TRBJ2-5; D remains unclear. Per the germline V gene, CDR1 is SNHLY and CDR2 is FYNNEI. Trimming took off 1 base at V and 6 bases at J, with 0 bases between the two ends. The CDR3 totals 10 residues. CDR3 in amino acids: CASSEETQYF. CDR3 coding DNA: TGTGCCAGCAGTGAAGAGACCCAGTACTTC.

This sequence joins TRBV4-1 and TRBJ1-6, with a possible D match to TRBD1 (5 bases). Trimming shortened V by 4 bases and J by 5 bases, and 15 bases separated the two germline ends. Germline CDR1 is MGHRA and CDR2 is YSYEKL. The CDR3 contains 16 residues. The CDR3 DNA follows: TGCGCCAGCAGCCCGAGACAGACCTTTGATAATTCACCCCTCCACTTT. This codes for CASSPRQTFDNSPLHF.